The 17 T cell receptor beta chains listed next were all sequenced from one sample in a study of OX40 agonist ivuxolimab in advanced cancers. Sequencing used immunoSEQ multiplex PCR; TCRdb keeps in-frame clones, though not all of them. The profile shows about 50,000 clones, 84% of them singletons. Sequencing was performed on CD4+ or CD8+ T cells sorted from blood, taken in a trial of the OX40 agonist ivuxolimab. These TCRs come from an adult with an advanced solid tumor such as melanoma, head and neck, liver or kidney cancer.

The CDR3 loop is CASSLQAPGGIYEQYF. The CDR3 DNA sequence: TGTGCCAGCAGTTTACAGGCCCCCGGGGGTATCTACGAGCAGTACTTC. V and J are TRBV27 and TRBJ2-7; maybe TRBD2 (6 bases). Trimming left V 2 bases short and J 3 bases short, with 17 bases between. The length of the CDR3 is 16 residues. Germline V gives CDR1 MNHEY, CDR2 SMNVEV (reference sequence).

The V gene is TRBV29-1, the J gene TRBJ1-3, with 7 positions matching TRBD1. The CDR3 sequence is 14 residues long. Per germline, CDR1 SQVTM and CDR2 ANQGSEA. J was trimmed by 0 bases and V by 6 bases; bases with no gene match: 5. This chain's CDR3 is CSVLDRSSGNTIYF. The CDR3 region has the DNA TGCAGCGTCCTGGACAGGAGCTCTGGAAACACCATATATTTT. The whole variable domain, remainder taken from reference TRBV29-1 and TRBJ1-3, is SAVISQKPSRDICQRGTSLTIQCQVDSQVTMMFWYRQQPGQSLTLIATANQGSEATYESGFVIDKFPISRPNLTFSTLTVSNMSPEDSSIYLCSVLDRSSGNTIYFGEGSWLTVV.

CDR3 nucleotides: TGTGCCAGCAGCGCCAACGGTCCGGACACTGAAGCTTTCTTT. It is translated as CASSANGPDTEAFF. The chain carries TRBV7-8 and TRBJ1-1; D is unclear. Germline CDR1 and CDR2: SGHVS and FQNEAQ. CDR3 size: 14 residues. V lost 5 bases to trimming and J lost 3 bases, with 13 bases between them.

The chain couples TRBV27 to TRBJ1-2; 11 nucleotides match TRBD1. Germline V gives CDR1 MNHEY, CDR2 SMNVEV (reference sequence). Germline trimming cut 5 bases from V and 10 bases from J; bases unmatched to any gene: 9. The CDR3 loop spans 14 amino acids. The CDR3 here is CASSTLRDRGFYTF. The DNA of the CDR3 is TGTGCCAGCAGTACCCTCCGGGACAGGGGGTTCTACACCTTC.

In nucleotides, the CDR3 is TGCAGTGCTAATAGGGGAAATGAGCAGTTCTTC. Protein: CSANRGNEQFF. The chain has TRBV20-1 and TRBJ2-1, with a weak D call TRBD1 (5 bases). V was cut by 4 bases and J by 7 bases, with 8 bases left in between. CDR3 length: 11 amino acids. The germline V gene encodes CDR1 DFQATT and CDR2 SNEGSKA (reference sequence).

The chain couples TRBV5-4 to TRBJ2-2, with TRBD2 identical over 7 bases. The CDR3 extends over 16 amino acids. V gave up 2 bases and J gave up 1 base; unmatched junction bases: 5. CDR1 is SGHNT and CDR2 is YYREEE in the germline V gene (reference sequence). CDR3 DNA: TGTGCCAGCAGCTTCTTGGGGGGGAGGAACACCGGGGAGCTGTTTTTT. Residues: CASSFLGGRNTGELFF.

This chain links TRBV7-8 with TRBJ1-1; TRBD1 agrees at 7 bases. V trimming: 1 base; J trimming: 7 bases; junction bases outside the gene matches: 6. The germline V gene encodes CDR1 SGHVS and CDR2 FQNEAQ. The CDR3 is made up of 14 amino acids. This CDR3 is CASSLVPGQFEAFF. CDR3 bases: TGTGCCAGCAGCTTAGTCCCGGGACAGTTTGAAGCTTTCTTT.

This clone was picked up one time. The V call is TRBV6-1, the J call TRBJ1-3; TRBD1 agrees at 11 bases. From germline, CDR1 is MNHNS and CDR2 SASEGT. CDR3 size: 15 residues. V shed 4 bases, J shed 7 bases, and the junction held 6 bases outside the gene matches. CDR3 in DNA: TGTGCCAGCAGTGCGGACAGGGGGCATTGGAACACCATATATTTT. Translating gives CASSADRGHWNTIYF.

This clone was found a few times. The rearrangement uses TRBV11-2 and TRBJ2-2, with TRBD2 identical over 9 bases. This CDR3 comprises 17 residues. V lost 3 bases to trimming and J lost 3 bases; unmatched junction nucleotides: 8. Germline-derived CDR1 and CDR2 are SGHAT and FQNNGV. The CDR3 region has the DNA TGTGCCAGCAGCTTTATCGCGGGAGGGGTGGACACCGGGGAGCTGTTTTTT. Translated, it gives CASSFIAGGVDTGELFF.

V gene TRBV5-6 combines with J gene TRBJ2-5; D unresolved. The CDR3 is made up of 14 amino acids. The germline V and J ends were trimmed by 2 bases and 4 bases, with 12 bases remaining between them. From germline, CDR1 is SGHDT and CDR2 YYEEEE. CDR3 in amino acids: CASSLSTGRETQYF. Written as DNA, the CDR3 is TGTGCCAGCAGCTTAAGTACCGGGCGAGAGACCCAGTACTTC. The whole variable domain, filled in from reference TRBV5-6 and TRBJ2-5, reads DAGVTQSPTHLIKTRGQQVTLRCSPKSGHDTVSWYQQALGQGPQFIFQYYEEEERQRGNFPDRFSGHQFPNYSSELNVNALLLGDSALYLCASSLSTGRETQYFGPGTRLLVL.

The chain has TRBV4-2 and TRBJ2-5, with 10 bases aligning to TRBD2. CDR1 and CDR2 from the germline V gene are LGHNA and YNFKEQ. This CDR3 comprises 18 residues. Trimming took 1 base from V and 4 from J; bases not matched to a gene: 12. CDR3 in amino acids: CASSQGASGRRRAETQYF. CDR3 nucleotides: TGTGCCAGCAGCCAAGGGGCTAGCGGGAGACGGAGGGCAGAGACCCAGTACTTC.

J is TRBJ2-3 and V is TRBV5-1; 8 bases map to TRBD2. This CDR3 spans 19 amino acids. From germline, CDR1 is SGHRS and CDR2 YFSETQ. J gave up 7 bases and V 4 bases, and 23 bases lay outside the gene matches. The CDR3 region has the DNA TGCGCCAGCAGCGAGGGTCTGAATCCCCCGGGACTAGTAATATATACGCAGTATTTT. Translated: CASSEGLNPPGLVIYTQYF.

This chain links TRBV6-5 with TRBJ2-7; D call uncertain. The CDR3 is made up of 12 amino acids. Looked up from germline, CDR1 is MNHEY and CDR2 is SVGAGI. V lost 6 bases to trimming and J lost 1 base, with 7 bases between them. This CDR3 is CASSPPSYEQYF. The CDR3 nucleotides read TGTGCCAGCAGCCCCCCGTCCTACGAGCAGTACTTC.

This clone turned up a few times. J is TRBJ2-3 and V is TRBV11-2; D remains unclear. Trimming left V 0 bases short and J 2 bases short, with 6 bases between. The CDR3 consists of 14 residues. Germline CDR1 reads SGHAT; CDR2 reads FQNNGV. CDR3 nucleotides: TGTGCCAGCAGCTTAGATTTATCCACAGATACGCAGTATTTT. Its translation: CASSLDLSTDTQYF.

The genes are TRBV27 and TRBJ2-7, with D uncertain. Trimming stripped 5 bases from V and 0 bases from J, with 2 bases between. This CDR3 spans 11 amino acids. Germline lookup yields CDR1 MNHEY and CDR2 SMNVEV (reference sequence). CDR3 DNA: TGTGCCAGCAGTACCTCCTACGAGCAGTACTTC. It specifies CASSTSYEQYF.

CDR3 amino acids: CASSPLGLELAGDPDTQYF. CDR3 bases: TGTGCCAGCAGTCCCCTGGGGTTAGAACTAGCGGGAGACCCAGATACGCAGTATTTT. V and J are TRBV27 and TRBJ2-3; 11 bases fit TRBD2. The V and J ends lost 5 bases and 4 bases, in that order; junction bases with no gene match: 17. Germline V gene data show CDR1 as MNHEY and CDR2 as SMNVEV (reference sequence). The CDR3 covers 19 residues.

CDR3 protein: CASSLTDYNEQFF. The CDR3 nucleotides are TGTGCCAGCAGCTTGACGGATTACAATGAGCAGTTCTTC. The chain is built from TRBV5-6 and TRBJ2-1, with unresolved D. This CDR3 contains 13 residues. Trimming removed 1 base from V and 4 bases from J, with 6 bases in between. Germline-derived CDR1 and CDR2 are SGHDT and YYEEEE.